This TCR beta chain appears in the sequencing data of a study of CD8 T cells in ankylosing spondylitis. This clonotype was recorded a few times. Antigen: not known. Points from the study as a whole: Clones linked to disease, bearing a CD8+ phenotype, were relatively rare in peripheral blood. Within ankylosing spondylitis blood, a TCR beta motif made up of roughly eight highly homologous variants appeared to be characteristic. Significantly higher representation of disease-linked clones was reported for matched ankylosing spondylitis synovial fluid.

This CDR3 has 13 residues. Germline lookup yields CDR1 WSHSY and CDR2 SAAADI. V was clipped by 3 bases and J by 3 bases, with 8 bases between them. Libraries of TCR beta came from quantitative 5'-RACE with molecular barcodes. TCRdb called the 5' RACE reads again in MiXCR, with one record for every CDR3 protein. The sample records around 770,000 distinct CDR3 sequences, over 15% being singletons. Source material: blood, either unsorted or a sorted T cell fraction (not recorded which). This TCR was recovered from a male donor with ankylosing spondylitis. This chain connects TRBV10-2 to TRBJ1-1; no definite D call. The CDR3 DNA reads TGCGCCAGCAGTGAAGTAAGGGACACTGAAGCTTTCTTT. Translation: CASSEVRDTEAFF.